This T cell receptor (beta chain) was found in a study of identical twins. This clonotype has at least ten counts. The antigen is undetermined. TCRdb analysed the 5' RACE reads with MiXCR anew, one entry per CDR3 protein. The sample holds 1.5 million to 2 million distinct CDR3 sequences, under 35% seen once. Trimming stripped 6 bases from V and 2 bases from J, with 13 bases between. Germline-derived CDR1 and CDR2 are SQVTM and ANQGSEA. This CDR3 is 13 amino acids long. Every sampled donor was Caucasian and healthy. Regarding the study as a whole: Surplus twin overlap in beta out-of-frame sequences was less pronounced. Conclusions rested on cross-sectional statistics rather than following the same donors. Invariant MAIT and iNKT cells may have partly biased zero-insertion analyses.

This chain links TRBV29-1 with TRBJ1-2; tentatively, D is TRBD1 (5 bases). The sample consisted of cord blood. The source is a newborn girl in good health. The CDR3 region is CSVKQEKNYGYTF. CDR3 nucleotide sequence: TGCAGCGTCAAACAGGAAAAGAACTATGGCTACACCTTC.